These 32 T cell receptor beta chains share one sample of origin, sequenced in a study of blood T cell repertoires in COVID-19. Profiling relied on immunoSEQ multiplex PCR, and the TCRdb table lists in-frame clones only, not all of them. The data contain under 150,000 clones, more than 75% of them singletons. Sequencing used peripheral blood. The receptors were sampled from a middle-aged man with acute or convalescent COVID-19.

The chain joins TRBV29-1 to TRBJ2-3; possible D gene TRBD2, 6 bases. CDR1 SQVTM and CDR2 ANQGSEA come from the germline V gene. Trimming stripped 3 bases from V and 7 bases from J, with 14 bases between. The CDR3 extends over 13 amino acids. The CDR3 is CSVDIPGRNTQYF. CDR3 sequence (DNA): TGCAGCGTTGATATTCCAGGGAGGAATACGCAGTATTTT.

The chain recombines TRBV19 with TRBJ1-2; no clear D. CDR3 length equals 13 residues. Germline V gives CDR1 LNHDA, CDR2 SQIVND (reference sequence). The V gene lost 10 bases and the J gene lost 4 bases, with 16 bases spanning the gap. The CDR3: CATSREAPYGYTF. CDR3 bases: TGTGCCACCTCAAGGGAGGCTCCCTATGGCTACACCTTC.

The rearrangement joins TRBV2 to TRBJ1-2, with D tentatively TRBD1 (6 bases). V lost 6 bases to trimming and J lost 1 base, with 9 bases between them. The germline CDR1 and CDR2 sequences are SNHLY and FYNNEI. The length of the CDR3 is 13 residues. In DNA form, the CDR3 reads TGTGCCAGCAGGGACAGCCTTAACTATGGCTACACCTTC. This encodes CASRDSLNYGYTF.

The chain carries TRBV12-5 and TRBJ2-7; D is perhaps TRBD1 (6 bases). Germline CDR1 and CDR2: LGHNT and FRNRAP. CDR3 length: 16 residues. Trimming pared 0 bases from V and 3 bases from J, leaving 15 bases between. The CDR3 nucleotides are TGTGCTAGTGGTTTGGTAACTGGGGGCTGGGACTACGAGCAGTACTTC. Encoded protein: CASGLVTGGWDYEQYF.

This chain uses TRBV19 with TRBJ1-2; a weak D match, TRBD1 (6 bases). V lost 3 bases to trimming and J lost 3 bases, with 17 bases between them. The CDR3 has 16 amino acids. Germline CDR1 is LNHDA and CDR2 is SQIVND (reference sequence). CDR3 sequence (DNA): TGTGCCAGTAGTATCGGAAACAGGGCTTGGGACTATGGCTACACCTTC. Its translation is CASSIGNRAWDYGYTF.

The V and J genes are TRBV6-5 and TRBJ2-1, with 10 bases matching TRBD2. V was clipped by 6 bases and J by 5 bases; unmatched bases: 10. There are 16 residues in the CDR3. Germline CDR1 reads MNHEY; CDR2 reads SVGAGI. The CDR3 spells CASSYGGAGGHNEQFF. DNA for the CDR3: TGTGCCAGCAGCTACGGAGGAGCGGGGGGGCACAATGAGCAGTTCTTC.

In nucleotides, the CDR3 is TGTGCCAGCTCACCACAGGGAGTTAATGGCTACACCTTC. Protein product: CASSPQGVNGYTF. The chain employs TRBV18 and TRBJ1-2; D uncertain. The CDR3 extends over 13 amino acids. Germline loops: CDR1 KGHSH, CDR2 LQKENI. The V end lost 1 base, the J end lost 6 bases, and 9 bases lay between the germline ends. The variable domain in full, completed from reference TRBV18 and TRBJ1-2, reads NAGVMQNPRHLVRRRGQEARLRCSPMKGHSHVYWYRQLPEEGLKFMVYLQKENIIDESGMPKERFSAEFPKEGPSILRIQQVVRGDSAAYFCASSPQGVNGYTFGSGTRLTVV.

DNA of the CDR3: TGTGCCAGCAGTTACACAACCGGGAGAAACTATGGCTACACCTTC. This translates into CASSYTTGRNYGYTF. The chain joins TRBV6-5 to TRBJ1-2; D gene unclear. Germline V gives CDR1 MNHEY, CDR2 SVGAGI. V lost 2 bases, J lost 2 bases, and 12 bases lay in between. This CDR3 has 15 amino acids.

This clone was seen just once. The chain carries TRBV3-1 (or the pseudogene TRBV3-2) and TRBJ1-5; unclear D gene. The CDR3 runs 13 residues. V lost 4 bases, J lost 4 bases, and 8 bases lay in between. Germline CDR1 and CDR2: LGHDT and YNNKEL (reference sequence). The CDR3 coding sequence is TGTGCCAGCAGCCCGGGAGCTAATCAGCCCCAGCATTTT. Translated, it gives CASSPGANQPQHF.

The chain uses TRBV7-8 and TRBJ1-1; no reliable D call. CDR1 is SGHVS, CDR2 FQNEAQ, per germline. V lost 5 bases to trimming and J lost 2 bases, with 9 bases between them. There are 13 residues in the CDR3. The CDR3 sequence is CASSPTLNTEAFF. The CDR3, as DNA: TGTGCCAGCAGCCCCACTCTAAACACTGAAGCTTTCTTT.

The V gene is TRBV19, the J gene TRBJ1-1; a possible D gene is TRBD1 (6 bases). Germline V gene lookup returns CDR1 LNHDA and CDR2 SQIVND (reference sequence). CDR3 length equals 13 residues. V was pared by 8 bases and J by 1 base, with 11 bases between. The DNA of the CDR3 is TGTGCCAGTCTCTTACAGGGGAACACTGAAGCTTTCTTT. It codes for CASLLQGNTEAFF.

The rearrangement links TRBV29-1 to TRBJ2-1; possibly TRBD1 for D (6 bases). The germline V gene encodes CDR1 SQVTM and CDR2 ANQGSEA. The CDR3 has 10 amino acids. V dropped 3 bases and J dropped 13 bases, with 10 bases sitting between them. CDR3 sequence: CSVETGQQFF. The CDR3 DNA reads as TGCAGCGTTGAGACGGGACAACAGTTCTTC.

CDR3: CATSGPTGGGYTF. The DNA for the CDR3 is TGTGCCACCAGTGGCCCCACAGGGGGAGGCTACACCTTC. This rearrangement joins TRBV24-1 to TRBJ1-2; TRBD1 matches 8 bases. Germline CDR1 KGHDR, CDR2 SFDVKD. CDR3 length: 13 amino acids. V was clipped by 5 bases and J by 8 bases; unmatched bases: 6.

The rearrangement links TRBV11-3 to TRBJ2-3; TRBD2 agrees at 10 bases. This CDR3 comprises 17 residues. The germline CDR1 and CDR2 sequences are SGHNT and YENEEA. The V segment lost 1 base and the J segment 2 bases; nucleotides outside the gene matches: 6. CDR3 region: CASSLASAGGHTDTQYF. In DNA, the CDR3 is TGTGCCAGCAGCTTAGCCTCAGCGGGGGGGCACACAGATACGCAGTATTTT.

CDR3 coding DNA: TGTGCCAGCAGTGAACTCGGACAGGGCGGGGGCTACACCTTC. This gives the protein CASSELGQGGGYTF. This sequence joins TRBV25-1 and TRBJ1-2; 8 bases are a match to TRBD1. The trim removed 2 bases at V and 8 bases at J, leaving 7 bases unmatched. Germline CDR1 reads MGHDK; CDR2 reads SYGVNS. The CDR3 is 14 amino acids.

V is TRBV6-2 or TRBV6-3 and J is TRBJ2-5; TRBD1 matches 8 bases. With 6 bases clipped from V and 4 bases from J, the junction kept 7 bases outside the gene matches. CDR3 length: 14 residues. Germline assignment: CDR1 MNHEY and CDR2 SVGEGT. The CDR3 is CASSRWTGPETQYF. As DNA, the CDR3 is TGTGCCAGCAGCCGTTGGACAGGGCCAGAGACCCAGTACTTC.

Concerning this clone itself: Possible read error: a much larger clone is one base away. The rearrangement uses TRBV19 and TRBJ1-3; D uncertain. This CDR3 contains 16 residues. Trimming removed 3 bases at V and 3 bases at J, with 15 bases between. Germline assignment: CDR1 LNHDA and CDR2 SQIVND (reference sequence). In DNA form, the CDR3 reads TGTGCCAGTAGTATTTTAGCGGACTACTTTGGAAACACCATATATTTT. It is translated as CASSILADYFGNTIYF. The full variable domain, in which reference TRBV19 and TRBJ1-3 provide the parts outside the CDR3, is DGGITQSPKYLFRKEGQNVTLSCEQNLNHDAMYWYRQDPGQGLRLIYYSQIVNDFQKGDIAEGYSVSREKKESFPLTVTSAQKNPTAFYLCASSILADYFGNTIYFGEGSWLTVV.

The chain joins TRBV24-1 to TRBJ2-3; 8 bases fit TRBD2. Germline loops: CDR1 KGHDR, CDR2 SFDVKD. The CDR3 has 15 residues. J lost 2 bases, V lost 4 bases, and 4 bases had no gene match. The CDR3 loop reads CATSEGTRVTDTQYF. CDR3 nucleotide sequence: TGTGCCACCAGTGAGGGGACTAGGGTCACAGATACGCAGTATTTT.

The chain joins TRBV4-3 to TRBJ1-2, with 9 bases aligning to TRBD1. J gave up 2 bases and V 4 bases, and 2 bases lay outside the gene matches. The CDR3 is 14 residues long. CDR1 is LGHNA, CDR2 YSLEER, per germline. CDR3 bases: TGCGCCAGCAGCCCTGACAGGGGGAACTATGGCTACACCTTC. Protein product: CASSPDRGNYGYTF.

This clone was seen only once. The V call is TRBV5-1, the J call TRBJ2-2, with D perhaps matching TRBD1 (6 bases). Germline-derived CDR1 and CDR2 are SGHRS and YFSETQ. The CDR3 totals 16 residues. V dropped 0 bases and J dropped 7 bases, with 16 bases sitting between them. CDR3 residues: CASSLAKQGEGGELFF. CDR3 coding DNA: TGCGCCAGCAGCTTGGCCAAACAGGGAGAGGGCGGGGAGCTGTTTTTT. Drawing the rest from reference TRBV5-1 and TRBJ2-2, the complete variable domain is KAGVTQTPRYLIKTRGQQVTLSCSPISGHRSVSWYQQTPGQGLQFLFEYFSETQRNKGNFPGRFSGRQFSNSRSEMNVSTLELGDSALYLCASSLAKQGEGGELFFGEGSRLTVL.

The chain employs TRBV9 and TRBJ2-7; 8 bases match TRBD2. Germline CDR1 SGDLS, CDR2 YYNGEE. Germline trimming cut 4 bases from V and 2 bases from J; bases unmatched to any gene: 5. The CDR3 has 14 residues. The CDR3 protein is CASSPREGPYEQYF. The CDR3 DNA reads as TGTGCCAGCAGCCCCCGGGAGGGACCCTACGAGCAGTACTTC.

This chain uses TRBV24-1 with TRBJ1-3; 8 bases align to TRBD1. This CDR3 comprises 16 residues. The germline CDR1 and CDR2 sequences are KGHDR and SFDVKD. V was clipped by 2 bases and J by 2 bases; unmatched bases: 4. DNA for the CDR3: TGTGCCACCAGTGATTCCCGGACAGGGACTGGAAACACCATATATTTT. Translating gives CATSDSRTGTGNTIYF.

CDR3 DNA sequence: TGTGCCAGCAGTTTATACAGCGGGGGGGCCATCTACAATGAGCAGTTCTTC. Its translation is CASSLYSGGAIYNEQFF. The J gene is TRBJ2-1, the V gene TRBV6-7; 10 positions match TRBD2. TRBV6-7 is an ORF; its function is uncertain. With V trimmed by 4 bases and J by 3 bases, 9 bases remained unmatched. CDR3 length: 17 residues.

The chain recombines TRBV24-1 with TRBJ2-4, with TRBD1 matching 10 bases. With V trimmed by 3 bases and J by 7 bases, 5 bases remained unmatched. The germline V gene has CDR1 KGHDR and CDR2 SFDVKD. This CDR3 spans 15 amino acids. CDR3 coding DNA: TGTGCCACCAGTGATGGACAGGGGGGCTTGAACATTCAGTACTTC. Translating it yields CATSDGQGGLNIQYF.

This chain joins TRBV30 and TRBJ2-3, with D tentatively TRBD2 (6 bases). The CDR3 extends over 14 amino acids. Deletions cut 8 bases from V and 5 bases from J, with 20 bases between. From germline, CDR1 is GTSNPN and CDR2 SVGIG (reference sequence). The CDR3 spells CAGDWDSLGDTQYF. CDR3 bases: TGTGCCGGGGACTGGGACTCCCTGGGAGATACGCAGTATTTT.

CDR3 loop: CASSPRTAGGRHEQYF. In nucleotides, the CDR3 is TGTGCCAGCAGCCCCAGAACGGCGGGGGGGCGGCACGAGCAGTACTTC. The chain combines TRBV3-1 (or the pseudogene TRBV3-2) with TRBJ2-7; 9 bases match TRBD2. Germline CDR1 reads LGHDT; CDR2 reads YNNKEL (reference sequence). The junction had 12 bases not matched to a gene; V was cut back by 4 bases and J by 5 bases. The CDR3 is made up of 16 amino acids.

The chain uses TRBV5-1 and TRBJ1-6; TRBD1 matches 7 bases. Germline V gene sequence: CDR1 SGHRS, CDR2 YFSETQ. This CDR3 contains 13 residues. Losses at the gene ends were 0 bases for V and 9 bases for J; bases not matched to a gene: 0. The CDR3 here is CASSLDRGSPLHF. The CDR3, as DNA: TGCGCCAGCAGCTTGGACAGGGGTTCACCCCTCCACTTT.

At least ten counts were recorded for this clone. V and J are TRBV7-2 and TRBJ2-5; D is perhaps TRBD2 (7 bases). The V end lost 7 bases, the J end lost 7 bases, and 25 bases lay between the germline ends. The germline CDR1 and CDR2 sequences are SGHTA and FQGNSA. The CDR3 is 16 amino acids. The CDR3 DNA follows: TGTGCCAGCACCCCGCAGAGGGGGTTGGGCGGGGGGACCCAGTACTTC. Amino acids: CASTPQRGLGGGTQYF.

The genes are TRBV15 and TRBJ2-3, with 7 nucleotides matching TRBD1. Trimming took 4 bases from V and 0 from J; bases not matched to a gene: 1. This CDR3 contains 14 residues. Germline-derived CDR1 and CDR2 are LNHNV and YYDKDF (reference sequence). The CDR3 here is CATSKTGSTDTQYF. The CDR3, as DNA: TGTGCCACCAGCAAGACAGGGAGCACAGATACGCAGTATTTT.

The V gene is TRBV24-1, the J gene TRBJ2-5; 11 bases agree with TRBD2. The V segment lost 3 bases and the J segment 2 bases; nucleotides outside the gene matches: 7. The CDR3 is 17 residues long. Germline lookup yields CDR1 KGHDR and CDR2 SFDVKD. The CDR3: CATSDPASGGLQETQYF. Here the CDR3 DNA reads TGTGCCACCAGTGATCCGGCTAGCGGGGGGCTGCAAGAGACCCAGTACTTC.

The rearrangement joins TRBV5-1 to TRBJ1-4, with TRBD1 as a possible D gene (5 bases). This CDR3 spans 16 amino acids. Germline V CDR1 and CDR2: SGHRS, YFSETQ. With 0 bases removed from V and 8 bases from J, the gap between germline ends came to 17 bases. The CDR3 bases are TGCGCCAGCAGCTTGGCCCCGGCATCCCCAGGGGAAAAACTGTTTTTT. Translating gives CASSLAPASPGEKLFF.

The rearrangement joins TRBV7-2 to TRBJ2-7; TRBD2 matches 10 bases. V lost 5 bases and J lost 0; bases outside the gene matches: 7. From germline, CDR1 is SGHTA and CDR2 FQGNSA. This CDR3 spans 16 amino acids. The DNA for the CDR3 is TGTGCCAGCAGCACTAGCGGGGTATCCCTCTCCTACGAGCAGTACTTC. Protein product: CASSTSGVSLSYEQYF.